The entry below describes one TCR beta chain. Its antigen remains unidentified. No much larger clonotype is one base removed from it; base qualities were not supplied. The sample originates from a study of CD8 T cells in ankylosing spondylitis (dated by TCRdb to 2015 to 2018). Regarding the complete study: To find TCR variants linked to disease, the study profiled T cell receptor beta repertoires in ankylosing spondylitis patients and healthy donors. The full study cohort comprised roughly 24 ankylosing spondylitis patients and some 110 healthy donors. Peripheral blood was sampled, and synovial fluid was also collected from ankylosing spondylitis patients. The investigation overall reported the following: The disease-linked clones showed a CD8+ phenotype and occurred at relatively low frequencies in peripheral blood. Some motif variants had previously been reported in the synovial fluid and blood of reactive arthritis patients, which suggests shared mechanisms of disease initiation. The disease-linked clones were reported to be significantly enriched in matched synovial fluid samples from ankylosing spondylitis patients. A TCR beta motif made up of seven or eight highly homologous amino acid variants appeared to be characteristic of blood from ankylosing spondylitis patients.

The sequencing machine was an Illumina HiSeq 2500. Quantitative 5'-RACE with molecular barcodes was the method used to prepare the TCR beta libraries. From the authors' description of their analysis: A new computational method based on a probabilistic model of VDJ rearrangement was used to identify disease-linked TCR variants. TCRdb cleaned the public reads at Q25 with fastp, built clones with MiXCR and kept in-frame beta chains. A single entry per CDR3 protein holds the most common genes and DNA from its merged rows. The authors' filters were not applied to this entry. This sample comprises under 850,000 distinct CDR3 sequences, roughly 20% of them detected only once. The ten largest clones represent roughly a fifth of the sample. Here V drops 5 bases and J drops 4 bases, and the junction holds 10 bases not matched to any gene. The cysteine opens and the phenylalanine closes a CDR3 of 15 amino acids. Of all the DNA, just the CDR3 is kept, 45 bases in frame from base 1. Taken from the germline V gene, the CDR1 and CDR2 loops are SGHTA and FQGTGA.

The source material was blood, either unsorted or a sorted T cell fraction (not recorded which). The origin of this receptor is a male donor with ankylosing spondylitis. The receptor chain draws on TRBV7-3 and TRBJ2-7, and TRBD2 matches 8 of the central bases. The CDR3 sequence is CASSARGGKEYEQYF. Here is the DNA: TGTGCCAGCAGCGCCCGGGGGGGGAAGGAGTACGAGCAGTACTTC.